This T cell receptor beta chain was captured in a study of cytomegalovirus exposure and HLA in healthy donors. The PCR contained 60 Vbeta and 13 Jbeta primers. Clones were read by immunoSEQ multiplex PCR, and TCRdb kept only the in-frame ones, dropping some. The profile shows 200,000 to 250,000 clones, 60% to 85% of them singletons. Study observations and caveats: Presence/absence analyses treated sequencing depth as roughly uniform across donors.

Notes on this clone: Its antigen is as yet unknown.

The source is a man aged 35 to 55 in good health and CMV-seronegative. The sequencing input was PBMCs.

The CDR3 loop reads CAIRGTGYEQYF. The CDR3 region has the DNA TGTGCCATCAGGGGTACAGGGTACGAGCAGTACTTC. The V and J genes are TRBV10-3 and TRBJ2-7; a possible D gene is TRBD1 (6 bases). Germline V gives CDR1 ENHRY, CDR2 SYGVKD. The CDR3 is 12 residues long. Trimming cost V 6 bases and J 4 bases, with 10 bases left between them.